Presented here are 32 T cell receptor beta chains from one specimen sequenced in a study of cytomegalovirus exposure and HLA in healthy donors (dated by TCRdb to the late 2010s). The library was obtained by the immunoSEQ multiplex PCR assay. For the multiplex PCR, a mixture combining 60 forward primers for TCR Vbeta segments and 13 reverse primers for TCR Jbeta segments was used. TCRdb provides this immuneACCESS table in a form limited to in-frame rearrangements. Some clones are lacking; in checked studies, under half of them reflect an unresolved V gene, and why the rest are absent is not known. Within this sample are 250,000 to 350,000 clones, with 80% of them counted one time only. The ten largest clones add up to about 0.3% of the sample. The specimen sequenced was PBMCs. These receptors originate from a girl under 10 years old in good health and CMV-seronegative.

This chain connects TRBV2 to TRBJ1-1; D not certain. Trimming took off 7 bases at V and 0 bases at J, with 15 bases between the two ends. Germline-derived CDR1 and CDR2 are SNHLY and FYNNEI. CDR3 length: 15 residues. CDR3 bases: TGTGCCAGCACGGAGCAGCCCGTCATGAACACTGAAGCTTTCTTT. This sequence encodes CASTEQPVMNTEAFF.

The V and J genes are TRBV9 and TRBJ2-1; TRBD2 aligns across 7 bases. J gave up 13 bases and V 0 bases, and 4 bases lay outside the gene matches. From germline, CDR1 is SGDLS and CDR2 YYNGEE. CDR3 size: 12 residues. In DNA, the CDR3 is TGTGCCAGCAGCGTAGAAAGCGGGAAACAGTTCTTC. Its translation is CASSVESGKQFF.

With regard to this clone: An end of the junction does not agree with germline; a read error may underlie this. V and J are TRBV4-2 and TRBJ1-6; a possible D gene is TRBD1 (5 bases). Germline CDR1 and CDR2: LGHNA and YNFKEQ. The CDR3 is 18 amino acids. DNA of the CDR3: TGTGCCAGCAGCCAAGATGGGCCTGTGAAAAGGGGTGATTCAGCCCTCCACTTT. Amino acid sequence: CASSQDGPVKRGDSALHF.

The rearrangement joins TRBV6-4 to TRBJ2-1; 8 bases are shared with TRBD1. The CDR3 has 13 amino acids. V gave up 6 bases and J gave up 7 bases; unmatched junction bases: 5. CDR1 is MRHNA and CDR2 is SNTAGT in the germline V gene. In DNA, the CDR3 is TGTGCCAGCAGCCCAGGGGGCGGGAATGAGCAGTTCTTC. Its protein is CASSPGGGNEQFF.

The V call is TRBV19, the J call TRBJ2-1, with 8 bases lining up with TRBD1. The V segment lost 3 bases and the J segment 5 bases; nucleotides outside the gene matches: 9. This CDR3 spans 16 amino acids. CDR1 is LNHDA and CDR2 is SQIVND in the germline V gene (reference sequence). Here the CDR3 reads CASSIHRTGTDNEQFF. CDR3 bases: TGTGCCAGTAGTATTCATAGGACAGGGACCGACAATGAGCAGTTCTTC.

The rearrangement links TRBV6-5 to TRBJ2-7; 7 bases agree with TRBD2. The CDR3 totals 15 residues. Germline V gene data show CDR1 as MNHEY and CDR2 as SVGAGI. V dropped 5 bases and J dropped 3; count of bases not matched to a gene: 10. In DNA form, the CDR3 reads TGTGCCAGCAGTCCGACAGCAACGGGGGGCTACGAGCAGTACTTC. It encodes CASSPTATGGYEQYF.

To note about this clone: The sample contains more than one DNA sequence encoding this CDR3. The rearrangement links TRBV30 to TRBJ2-3, with D hard to call. The V and J ends lost 5 bases and 4 bases respectively, with 7 bases between them. The germline V gene encodes CDR1 GTSNPN and CDR2 SVGIG (reference sequence). The CDR3 spans 11 residues. The CDR3 nucleotides read TGTGCCTGGGGGCCTGCAGATACGCAGTATTTT. Translating it yields CAWGPADTQYF.

This chain connects TRBV29-1 to TRBJ2-7; maybe TRBD2 (6 bases). The germline gives CDR1 SQVTM, CDR2 ANQGSEA. V was clipped by 1 base and J by 2 bases, with 21 bases between them. This CDR3 spans 17 amino acids. The CDR3 nucleotides are TGCAGCGTTGAAGGTACAAAACCGGGACTGCCGACCTACGAGCAGTACTTC. Its translation is CSVEGTKPGLPTYEQYF.

The rearrangement joins TRBV7-8 to TRBJ2-2; weak D call: TRBD2 (6 bases). Germline-derived CDR1 and CDR2 are SGHVS and FQNEAQ. CDR3 length: 16 amino acids. The V end lost 5 bases, the J end lost 1 base, and 14 bases lay between the germline ends. The CDR3 DNA follows: TGTGCCAGCAGCGGGCGGGGCGGGGTGAACACCGGGGAGCTGTTTTTT. Its protein is CASSGRGGVNTGELFF.

This clone was seen just once. V gene TRBV7-9 combines with J gene TRBJ1-3; no reliable D call. CDR1 SEHNR and CDR2 FQNEAQ come from the germline V gene (reference sequence). The V and J ends lost 4 bases and 0 bases respectively, with 19 bases between them. The CDR3 is 18 residues long. The CDR3 DNA reads TGTGCCAGCAGCTCGGAGAGAACGATAAATCGCTCTGGAAACACCATATATTTT. Amino acid sequence: CASSSERTINRSGNTIYF. Full variable domain (missing parts from reference TRBV7-9 and TRBJ1-3): DTGVSQNPRHKITKRGQNVTFRCDPISEHNRLYWYRQTLGQGPEFLTYFQNEAQLEKSRLLSDRFSAERPKGSFSTLEIQRTEQGDSAMYLCASSSERTINRSGNTIYFGEGSWLTVV.

The rearrangement links TRBV27 to TRBJ2-2; TRBD1 agrees at 7 bases. J was trimmed by 1 base and V by 5 bases; bases with no gene match: 10. The CDR3 length is 17 residues. CDR1 is MNHEY, CDR2 SMNVEV, per germline (reference sequence). CDR3 protein: CASSPSPTGKNTGELFF. The CDR3 bases are TGTGCCAGCAGTCCCAGCCCGACAGGGAAGAACACCGGGGAGCTGTTTTTT.

This clone was seen just once. The rearrangement uses TRBV4-2 and TRBJ2-1; 10 bases align to TRBD2. This CDR3 is built from 16 residues. V trimming: 0 bases; J trimming: 9 bases; junction bases outside the gene matches: 8. Germline V CDR1 and CDR2: LGHNA, YNFKEQ. The chain's CDR3 is CASSQDTLAGFGEQFF. The CDR3 DNA sequence: TGTGCCAGCAGCCAAGATACACTAGCGGGATTCGGTGAGCAGTTCTTC.

The genes are TRBV6-1 and TRBJ2-1; 7 nucleotides agree with TRBD1. The CDR3 is made up of 11 amino acids. Looked up from germline, CDR1 is MNHNS and CDR2 is SASEGT. J gave up 10 bases and V 7 bases, and 4 bases lay outside the gene matches. The CDR3 nucleotides read TGTGCCAGCAAGGGGGCGCGGGAGCAGTTCTTC. Its protein is CASKGAREQFF.

With regard to this clone: Germline is not matched at one junction end, which may reflect a read error. The J gene is TRBJ2-7, the V gene TRBV7-9; weak D call: TRBD2 (7 bases). The germline gives CDR1 SEHNR, CDR2 FQNEAQ (reference sequence). This CDR3 contains 19 residues. DNA of the CDR3: TGTTCCAGCAGCCGACTGAGAGCCGGGGGGCAGGGCCTACCCTACGAGCAGTACTTC. Translation: CSSSRLRAGGQGLPYEQYF.

The chain is built from TRBV28 and TRBJ1-1; a weak D match, TRBD1 (6 bases). Trimming removed 7 bases at V and 6 bases at J, with 18 bases between. CDR3 length: 14 residues. Germline lookup yields CDR1 MDHEN and CDR2 SYDVKM. The CDR3 here is CASTDLRGWPEAFF. DNA of the CDR3: TGTGCCAGCACCGATCTTAGGGGGTGGCCTGAAGCTTTCTTT.

The rearrangement joins TRBV30 to TRBJ1-2; 7 bases align to TRBD1. The germline V gene encodes CDR1 GTSNPN and CDR2 SVGIG (reference sequence). The CDR3 has 17 amino acids. With V trimmed by 2 bases and J by 10 bases, 22 bases remained unmatched. As DNA, the CDR3 is TGTGCCTGGAGTCACCGTACGTCTTTGGGACAGCGAACACTCTACACCTTC. This sequence encodes CAWSHRTSLGQRTLYTF.

This sequence joins TRBV4-1 and TRBJ2-1; D gene uncertain. The CDR3 is 13 residues long. In germline, CDR1 is MGHRA, CDR2 YSYEKL. Between the trimmed V and J ends, which lost 4 bases and 4 bases, there was a span of 8 bases. The CDR3 sequence is CASSPPPYNEQFF. For the CDR3, the DNA is TGCGCCAGCAGCCCCCCCCCTTACAATGAGCAGTTCTTC.

The V and J genes are TRBV13 and TRBJ2-3; 10 bases match TRBD2. Trimming took 0 bases from V and 4 from J; bases not matched to a gene: 13. This CDR3 spans 19 amino acids. In germline, CDR1 is PRHDT, CDR2 FYEKMQ (reference sequence). The CDR3 nucleotides read TGTGCCAGCAGCTTAGGCCCCAGGACTAGCGGCCCCCTGGCAGATACGCAGTATTTT. Encoded protein: CASSLGPRTSGPLADTQYF.

V gene TRBV28 combines with J gene TRBJ2-3; D is undetermined. CDR3 size: 15 residues. V shed 4 bases and J shed 3 bases, with 14 bases lying between them. Per germline, CDR1 MDHEN and CDR2 SYDVKM. CDR3 sequence (DNA): TGTGCCAGCAGTTCGTGGTGGAGCAGTACAGATACGCAGTATTTT. It encodes CASSSWWSSTDTQYF.

This chain links TRBV5-4 with TRBJ2-7; TRBD1 matches at 11 bases. The CDR3 covers 16 residues. Germline lookup yields CDR1 SGHNT and CDR2 YYREEE (reference sequence). V gave up 4 bases and J gave up 2 bases; unmatched junction bases: 8. This CDR3 is CASSLGKGQGAYEQYF. The DNA for the CDR3 is TGTGCCAGCAGCCTTGGCAAGGGACAGGGGGCCTACGAGCAGTACTTC.

This rearrangement joins TRBV27 to TRBJ2-2; 8 bases map to TRBD2. Germline trimming cut 6 bases from V and 4 bases from J; bases unmatched to any gene: 4. Germline values: CDR1 MNHEY, CDR2 SMNVEV (reference sequence). The CDR3 runs to 14 residues. The chain's CDR3 is CASRREGITGELFF. As DNA, the CDR3 is TGTGCCAGCAGACGGGAGGGGATCACCGGGGAGCTGTTTTTT.

The chain employs TRBV28 and TRBJ2-3; 14 bases match TRBD2. Germline V gene lookup returns CDR1 MDHEN and CDR2 SYDVKM. This CDR3 spans 18 amino acids. J was trimmed by 5 bases and V by 6 bases; bases with no gene match: 13. In DNA, the CDR3 is TGTGCCAGCAGAGTTACTGGGACTAGCGGGAGCAGGAGAGATACGCAGTATTTT. Amino acid sequence: CASRVTGTSGSRRDTQYF.

This rearrangement joins TRBV18 to TRBJ1-1; no definite D call. V was trimmed by 3 bases and J by 2 bases, leaving 7 bases between them. Germline V gene data show CDR1 as KGHSH and CDR2 as LQKENI. This CDR3 is 13 amino acids long. This CDR3 reads CASSPGPNTEAFF. As DNA, the CDR3 is TGTGCCAGCTCACCTGGCCCCAACACTGAAGCTTTCTTT.

V gene TRBV7-6 combines with J gene TRBJ1-2, with 7 bases identical to TRBD1. From germline, CDR1 is SGHVS and CDR2 FNYEAQ. This CDR3 region has 17 residues. V shed 2 bases and J 5 bases; nucleotides not matched to a gene: 14. This chain's CDR3 is CASSLSPRDRGIYGYTF. The DNA of the CDR3 is TGTGCCAGCAGCTTATCTCCCCGGGACAGAGGGATTTATGGCTACACCTTC.

The genes are TRBV6-5 and TRBJ2-7; D gene uncertain. V was shortened by 4 bases and J by 1 base, with 5 bases between the two germline ends. Germline values: CDR1 MNHEY, CDR2 SVGAGI. The CDR3 covers 12 residues. CDR3 sequence (DNA): TGTGCCAGCAGTTCACTGTCCTACGAGCAGTACTTC. It specifies CASSSLSYEQYF.

V usage is TRBV7-9 and J usage is TRBJ2-5, with unresolved D. The J call could be wrong; TRBJ2-7 is a better fit for the DNA end. The CDR3 loop spans 14 amino acids. CDR1 SEHNR and CDR2 FQNEAQ come from the germline V gene (reference sequence). The CDR3 DNA follows: TGTGCCAGCAGCTTAGGTCTTTCTTCCTACGAGCAGTACTTC. Its translation is CASSLGLSSYEQYF.

V usage is TRBV4-1 and J usage is TRBJ2-5; D is unresolved. The end of the DNA is better explained by TRBJ2-7, so the J call may be wrong. The CDR3 is made up of 15 amino acids. Germline CDR1 and CDR2: MGHRA and YSYEKL. This CDR3 reads CASSQELAAYYEQYF. In DNA form, the CDR3 reads TGCGCCAGCAGCCAAGAGTTGGCAGCCTACTACGAGCAGTACTTC.

This clone occurred once. CDR3 residues: CASSPGQGAPKEQYF. Written as DNA, the CDR3 is TGTGCCAGCAGCCCAGGACAGGGGGCGCCAAAAGAGCAGTACTTC. This chain connects TRBV7-6 to TRBJ2-7; 11 bases agree with TRBD1. The CDR3 is made up of 15 amino acids. V gave up 5 bases and J gave up 7 bases; unmatched junction bases: 10. Germline CDR1 and CDR2: SGHVS and FNYEAQ.

This clone was seen just once. In this CDR3 the conserved last residue, phenylalanine or tryptophan, is missing, so a read error is likely. The DNA is omitted, as the CDR3 cannot be located on it reliably, and the CDR3 follows TCRdb's listing. The chain employs TRBV20-1 and TRBJ2-7; the table gives TRBD1 as D, unverified against the DNA. Germline V gene lookup returns CDR1 DFQATT and CDR2 SNEGSKA (reference sequence). The CDR3 spans 11 amino acids, including both terminal residues. CDR3 residues: CSTQGAKALEI.

The J gene is TRBJ2-4, the V gene TRBV7-9; 8 bases are a match to TRBD2. CDR1 SEHNR and CDR2 FQNEAQ come from the germline V gene (reference sequence). CDR3 length: 14 amino acids. Unmatched junction bases numbered 8, after V lost 5 bases and J lost 8 bases. The DNA for the CDR3 is TGTGCCAGCAGCCGTACGGGGGGGGCGGACATTCAGTACTTC. Protein sequence: CASSRTGGADIQYF.

The V call is TRBV9, the J call TRBJ2-7; D is uncertain. The CDR3 spans 13 residues. The germline V gene encodes CDR1 SGDLS and CDR2 YYNGEE. V lost 1 base, J lost 3 bases, and 8 bases lay in between. This CDR3 is CASSVSLNYEQYF. The DNA for the CDR3 is TGTGCCAGCAGCGTATCACTTAACTACGAGCAGTACTTC.

The J gene is TRBJ1-6, the V gene TRBV19; 7 bases map to TRBD1. Per germline, CDR1 LNHDA and CDR2 SQIVND (reference sequence). With V trimmed by 4 bases and J by 6 bases, 6 bases remained unmatched. The CDR3 has 15 amino acids. The CDR3 DNA reads as TGTGCCAGTAGTACCAGGGGGTCAAGTAATTCACCCCTCCACTTT. Translated, it gives CASSTRGSSNSPLHF.